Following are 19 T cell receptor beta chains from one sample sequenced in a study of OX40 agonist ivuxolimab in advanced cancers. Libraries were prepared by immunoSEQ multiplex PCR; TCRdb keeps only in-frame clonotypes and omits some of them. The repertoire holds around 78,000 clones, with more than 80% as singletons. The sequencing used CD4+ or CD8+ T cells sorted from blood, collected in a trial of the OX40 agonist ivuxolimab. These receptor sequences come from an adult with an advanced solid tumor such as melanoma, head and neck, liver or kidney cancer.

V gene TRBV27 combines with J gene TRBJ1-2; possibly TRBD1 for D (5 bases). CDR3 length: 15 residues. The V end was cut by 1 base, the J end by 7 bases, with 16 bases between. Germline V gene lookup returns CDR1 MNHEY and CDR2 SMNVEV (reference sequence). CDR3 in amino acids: CASSLLSLGGSGYTF. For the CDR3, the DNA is TGTGCCAGCAGTTTATTATCCCTCGGGGGAAGTGGCTACACCTTC.

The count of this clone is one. The CDR3 protein is CASSQTGSTDTQYF. CDR3 in DNA: TGCGCCAGCAGTCAAACAGGGTCCACAGATACGCAGTATTTT. The gene calls are TRBV4-1 and TRBJ2-3; D might be TRBD1 (6 bases). Looked up from germline, CDR1 is MGHRA and CDR2 is YSYEKL. V was clipped by 6 bases and J by 2 bases, with 12 bases between them. The CDR3 is 14 amino acids.

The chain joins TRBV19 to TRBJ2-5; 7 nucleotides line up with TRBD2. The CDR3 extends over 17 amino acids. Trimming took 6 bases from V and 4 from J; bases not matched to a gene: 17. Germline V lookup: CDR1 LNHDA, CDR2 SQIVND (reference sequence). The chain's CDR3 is CASRPWTVGGPAETQYF. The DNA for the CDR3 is TGTGCCAGTAGGCCCTGGACGGTGGGAGGGCCCGCAGAGACCCAGTACTTC.

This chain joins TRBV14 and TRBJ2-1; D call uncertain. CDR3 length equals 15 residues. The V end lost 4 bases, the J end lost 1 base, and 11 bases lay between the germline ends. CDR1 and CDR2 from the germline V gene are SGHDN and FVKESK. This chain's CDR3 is CASSPLRKSYNEQFF. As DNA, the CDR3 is TGTGCCAGCAGCCCCCTACGGAAGTCCTACAATGAGCAGTTCTTC. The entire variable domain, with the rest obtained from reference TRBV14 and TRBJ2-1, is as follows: EAGVTQFPSHSVIEKGQTVTLRCDPISGHDNLYWYRRVMGKEIKFLLHFVKESKQDESGMPNNRFLAERTGGTYSTLKVQPAELEDSGVYFCASSPLRKSYNEQFFGPGTRLTVL.

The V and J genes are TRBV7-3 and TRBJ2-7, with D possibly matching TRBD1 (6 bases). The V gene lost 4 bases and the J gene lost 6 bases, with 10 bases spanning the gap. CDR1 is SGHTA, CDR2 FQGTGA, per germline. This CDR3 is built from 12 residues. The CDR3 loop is CASSSTGGEQYF. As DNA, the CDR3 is TGTGCCAGCAGCTCGACAGGTGGCGAGCAGTACTTC.

This CDR3 reads CASSPDRGTDTQYF. CDR3 coding DNA: TGTGCCAGTAGTCCGGACAGGGGCACAGATACGCAGTATTTT. This sequence joins TRBV19 and TRBJ2-3; TRBD1 agrees at 8 bases. The length of the CDR3 is 14 residues. The junction had 2 bases not matched to a gene; V was cut back by 5 bases and J by 1 base. Germline values: CDR1 LNHDA, CDR2 SQIVND (reference sequence).

Here the CDR3 DNA reads TGTGCCGGGTCTGACAGGGCGTCCTACAATGAGCAGTTCTTC. Amino acid sequence: CAGSDRASYNEQFF. The chain recombines TRBV2 with TRBJ2-1, with TRBD1 matching 7 bases. Germline assignment: CDR1 SNHLY and CDR2 FYNNEI. This CDR3 is built from 14 residues. V was pared by 11 bases and J by 1 base, with 8 bases of the junction left unmatched.

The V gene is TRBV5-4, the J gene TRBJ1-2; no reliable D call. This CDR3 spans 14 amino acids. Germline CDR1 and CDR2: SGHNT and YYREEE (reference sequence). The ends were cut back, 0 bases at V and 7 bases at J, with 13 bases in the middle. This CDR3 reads CASSLDTGISGYTF. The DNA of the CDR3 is TGTGCCAGCAGCTTGGACACGGGGATTTCTGGCTACACCTTC.

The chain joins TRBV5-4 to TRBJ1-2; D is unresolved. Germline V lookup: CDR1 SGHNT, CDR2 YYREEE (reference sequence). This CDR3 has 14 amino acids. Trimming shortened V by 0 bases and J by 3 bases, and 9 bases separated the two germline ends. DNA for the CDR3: TGTGCCAGCAGCTTGGGGCAGGATTACTATGGCTACACCTTC. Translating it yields CASSLGQDYYGYTF.

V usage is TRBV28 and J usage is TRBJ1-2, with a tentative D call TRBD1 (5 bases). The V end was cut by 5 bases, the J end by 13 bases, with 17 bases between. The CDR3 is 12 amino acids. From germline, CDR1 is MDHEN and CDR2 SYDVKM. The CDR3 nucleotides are TGTGCCAGCAGTCTACGATATACGAGGGGCACCTTC. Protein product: CASSLRYTRGTF.

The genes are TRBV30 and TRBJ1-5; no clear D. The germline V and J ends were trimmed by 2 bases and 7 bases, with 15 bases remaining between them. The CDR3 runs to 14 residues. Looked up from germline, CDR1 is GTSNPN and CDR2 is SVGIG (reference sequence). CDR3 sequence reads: CAWSTEAGIQPQHF. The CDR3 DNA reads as TGTGCCTGGAGTACGGAAGCGGGGATCCAGCCCCAGCATTTT. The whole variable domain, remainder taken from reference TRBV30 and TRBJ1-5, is SQTIHQWPATLVQPVGSPLSLECTVEGTSNPNLYWYRQAAGRGLQLLFYSVGIGQISSEVPQNLSASRPQDRQFILSSKKLLLSDSGFYLCAWSTEAGIQPQHFGDGTRLSIL.

The CDR3 protein is CAPLRRRGETQYF. The CDR3 DNA reads TGTGCCCCTCTAAGGCGAAGAGGAGAGACCCAGTACTTC. The rearrangement links TRBV10-3 to TRBJ2-5; D ambiguous. Trimming left V 11 bases short and J 4 bases short, with 17 bases between. Germline V gene sequence: CDR1 ENHRY, CDR2 SYGVKD. The CDR3 runs 13 residues.

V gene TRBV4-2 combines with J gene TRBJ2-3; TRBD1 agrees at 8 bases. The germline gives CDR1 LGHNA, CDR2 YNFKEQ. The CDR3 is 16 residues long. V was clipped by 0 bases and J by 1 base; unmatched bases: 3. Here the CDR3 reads CASSQDGQGGTDTQYF. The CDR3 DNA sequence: TGTGCCAGCAGCCAAGACGGACAGGGTGGCACAGATACGCAGTATTTT.

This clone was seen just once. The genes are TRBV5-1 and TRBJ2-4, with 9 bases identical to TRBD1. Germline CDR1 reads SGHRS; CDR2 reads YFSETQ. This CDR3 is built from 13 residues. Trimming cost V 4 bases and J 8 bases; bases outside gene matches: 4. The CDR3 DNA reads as TGCGCCAGCAGCCCTGACAGGGGGGACATTCAGTACTTC. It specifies CASSPDRGDIQYF.

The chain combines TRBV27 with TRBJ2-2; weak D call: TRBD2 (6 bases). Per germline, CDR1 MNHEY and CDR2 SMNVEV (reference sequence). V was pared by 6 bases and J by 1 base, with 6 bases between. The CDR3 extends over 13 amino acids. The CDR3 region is CASRGGNTGELFF. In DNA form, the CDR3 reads TGTGCCAGCAGGGGGGGGAACACCGGGGAGCTGTTTTTT.

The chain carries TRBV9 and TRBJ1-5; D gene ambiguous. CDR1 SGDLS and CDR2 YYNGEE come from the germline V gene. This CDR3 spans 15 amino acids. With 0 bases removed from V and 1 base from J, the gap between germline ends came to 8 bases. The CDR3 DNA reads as TGTGCCAGCAGCGTAGCATGGGAGAGCAATCAGCCCCAGCATTTT. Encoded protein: CASSVAWESNQPQHF.

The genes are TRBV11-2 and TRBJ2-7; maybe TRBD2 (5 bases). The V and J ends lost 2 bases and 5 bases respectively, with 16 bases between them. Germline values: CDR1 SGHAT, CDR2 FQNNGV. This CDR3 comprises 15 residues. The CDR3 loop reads CASSLWETTPNEQYF. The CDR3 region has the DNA TGTGCCAGCAGCTTATGGGAGACAACCCCGAACGAGCAGTACTTC.

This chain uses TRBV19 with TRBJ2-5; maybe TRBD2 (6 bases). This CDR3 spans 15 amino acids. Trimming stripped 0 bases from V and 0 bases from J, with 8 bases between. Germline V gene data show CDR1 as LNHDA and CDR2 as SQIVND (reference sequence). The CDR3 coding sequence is TGTGCCAGTAGTATAGAGGGGGGAGACCAAGAGACCCAGTACTTC. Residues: CASSIEGGDQETQYF. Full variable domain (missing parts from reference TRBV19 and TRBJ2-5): DGGITQSPKYLFRKEGQNVTLSCEQNLNHDAMYWYRQDPGQGLRLIYYSQIVNDFQKGDIAEGYSVSREKKESFPLTVTSAQKNPTAFYLCASSIEGGDQETQYFGPGTRLLVL.

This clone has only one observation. CDR3 region: CSVKDSGIEQYF. The CDR3 nucleotides are TGCAGCGTTAAGGATAGCGGGATCGAGCAGTACTTC. This rearrangement joins TRBV29-1 to TRBJ2-7, with 8 positions matching TRBD2. CDR1 and CDR2 (germline): SQVTM, ANQGSEA. V lost 5 bases to trimming and J lost 6 bases; unmatched junction nucleotides: 6. This CDR3 has 12 residues.